The 29 T cell receptor beta chains in this list originate from one sample, sequenced in a study of T cell responses to AZD1222 COVID-19 vaccine. Using immunoSEQ multiplex PCR, the repertoire was profiled, and TCRdb retains in-frame clones only, with some absent. The repertoire consists of under 250,000 clones, with 90% to 95% occurring once and the leading ten covering roughly 0.99%. Sample: peripheral blood, taken on day 0 of MenACWY control vaccination. The receptors derive from an adult in good health.

This chain uses TRBV5-1 with TRBJ1-1; TRBD1 aligns across 11 bases. V shed 4 bases, J shed 1 base, and the junction held 6 bases outside the gene matches. Germline CDR1 is SGHRS and CDR2 is YFSETQ. The CDR3 runs to 16 residues. This chain's CDR3 is CASSAGTGGGNTEAFF. Here the CDR3 DNA reads TGCGCCAGCAGCGCCGGGACAGGGGGAGGGAACACTGAAGCTTTCTTT.

The chain has TRBV19 and TRBJ2-2; D is uncertain. V was clipped by 5 bases and J by 4 bases, with 11 bases between them. This CDR3 has 14 residues. The V gene's germline CDR1 is LNHDA and CDR2 SQIVND (reference sequence). The CDR3 is CASSLLEFTGELFF. CDR3 DNA: TGTGCCAGTAGTCTCTTGGAATTCACCGGGGAGCTGTTTTTT. Combining the CDR3 with reference TRBV19 and TRBJ2-2 gives the whole variable domain DGGITQSPKYLFRKEGQNVTLSCEQNLNHDAMYWYRQDPGQGLRLIYYSQIVNDFQKGDIAEGYSVSREKKESFPLTVTSAQKNPTAFYLCASSLLEFTGELFFGEGSRLTVL.

This rearrangement joins TRBV19 to TRBJ2-1; possible D gene TRBD1, 6 bases. This CDR3 region has 11 residues. Germline CDR1 reads LNHDA; CDR2 reads SQIVND (reference sequence). Trimming removed 6 bases from V and 14 bases from J, with 14 bases in between. CDR3 DNA: TGTGCCAGTAGAGCGACAGGTAGGGAGTTCTTC. Translation: CASRATGREFF. The variable domain in full, completed from reference TRBV19 and TRBJ2-1, reads DGGITQSPKYLFRKEGQNVTLSCEQNLNHDAMYWYRQDPGQGLRLIYYSQIVNDFQKGDIAEGYSVSREKKESFPLTVTSAQKNPTAFYLCASRATGREFFGPGTRLTVL.

The chain has TRBV7-9 and TRBJ2-2; 10 nucleotides line up with TRBD2. Looked up from germline, CDR1 is SEHNR and CDR2 is FQNEAQ (reference sequence). V lost 5 bases to trimming and J lost 3 bases; unmatched junction nucleotides: 6. This CDR3 has 16 residues. The CDR3, as DNA: TGTGCCAGCAGCCGAAGCGGGGGGGCTCACACCGGGGAGCTGTTTTTT. Protein product: CASSRSGGAHTGELFF.

The table lists this clone with a few counts. The V and J genes are TRBV5-4 and TRBJ1-3; 7 bases align to TRBD1. The CDR3 extends over 16 amino acids. Per germline, CDR1 SGHNT and CDR2 YYREEE (reference sequence). Losses at the gene ends were 4 bases for V and 0 bases for J; bases not matched to a gene: 7. CDR3 nucleotides: TGTGCCAGCAGCGTACAGGGGTCCTTCTCTGGAAACACCATATATTTT. Translating gives CASSVQGSFSGNTIYF.

The chain uses TRBV18 and TRBJ2-7; D gene uncertain. Germline CDR1 is KGHSH and CDR2 is LQKENI. Deletions cut 4 bases from V and 5 bases from J, with 15 bases between. The CDR3 contains 14 residues. The CDR3 bases are TGTGCCAGCTCACAGGCCGCCACGGCGAACGAGCAGTACTTC. Amino acids: CASSQAATANEQYF.

The chain is built from TRBV7-2 and TRBJ1-1; 8 nucleotides match TRBD1. Germline assignment: CDR1 SGHTA and CDR2 FQGNSA. Trimming at V came to 4 bases and at J to 0 bases, leaving 10 bases not matched to a gene. The CDR3 sequence is 17 residues long. In DNA, the CDR3 is TGTGCCAGCAGCTCACAGGGGGGAAGGGGGCTGAACACTGAAGCTTTCTTT. As protein: CASSSQGGRGLNTEAFF.

This rearrangement joins TRBV27 to TRBJ1-6; a possible D gene is TRBD1 (5 bases). The germline V and J ends were trimmed by 6 bases and 9 bases, with 21 bases remaining between them. Germline loops: CDR1 MNHEY, CDR2 SMNVEV (reference sequence). The CDR3 extends over 16 amino acids. CDR3 loop: CASRGRGRVTTSPLHF. The CDR3 coding sequence is TGTGCCAGCAGGGGGCGGGGGAGGGTAACGACTTCACCCCTCCACTTT.

The chain carries TRBV2 and TRBJ1-2; no clear D. V lost 5 bases, J lost 0 bases, and 7 bases lay in between. The CDR3 runs 13 residues. Germline V lookup: CDR1 SNHLY, CDR2 FYNNEI. The CDR3 is CASSRESNYGYTF. CDR3 DNA: TGTGCCAGCAGTCGGGAGTCTAACTATGGCTACACCTTC.

The J gene is TRBJ2-3, the V gene TRBV5-4; unclear D gene. The CDR3 length is 16 residues. Germline V gene lookup returns CDR1 SGHNT and CDR2 YYREEE (reference sequence). The V end was cut by 2 bases, the J end by 1 base, with 14 bases between. The CDR3 loop reads CASSFLAAKGTDTQYF. Here the CDR3 DNA reads TGTGCCAGCAGCTTCCTGGCTGCGAAGGGCACAGATACGCAGTATTTT.

The chain links TRBV24-1 to TRBJ1-1; D remains ambiguous. V was shortened by 3 bases and J by 7 bases, with 11 bases between the two germline ends. The V gene's germline CDR1 is KGHDR and CDR2 SFDVKD. The CDR3 has 13 amino acids. The CDR3 nucleotides are TGTGCCACCAGTGATGGCTCTCCGGGTGAAGCTTTCTTT. Its protein product is CATSDGSPGEAFF.

This clone turned up a few times. The CDR3, as DNA: TGTGCCAGCAGTAAGGCCCTGACAGGGGCTCCTGAAGCTTTCTTT. It specifies CASSKALTGAPEAFF. This chain joins TRBV6-2 or TRBV6-3 and TRBJ1-1, with TRBD1 identical over 8 bases. CDR1 and CDR2 (germline): MNHEY, SVGEGT. The ends lost 5 bases at V and 6 bases at J; junction bases unmatched: 11. This CDR3 comprises 15 residues.

This chain uses TRBV7-2 with TRBJ1-2; TRBD1 matches at 8 bases. The V gene's germline CDR1 is SGHTA and CDR2 FQGNSA. Unmatched junction bases numbered 5, after V lost 6 bases and J lost 2 bases. The CDR3 is made up of 14 amino acids. The CDR3 DNA reads TGTGCCAGCAGTCCAGGGGGCGGGAACTATGGCTACACCTTC. Its protein product is CASSPGGGNYGYTF.

This clone was seen once. The gene calls are TRBV11-3 and TRBJ1-3; D uncertain. CDR1 is SGHNT and CDR2 is YENEEA in the germline V gene. V shed 1 base and J shed 0 bases, with 10 bases lying between them. This CDR3 has 16 amino acids. CDR3 protein: CASSLGGPVSGNTIYF. CDR3 DNA sequence: TGTGCCAGCAGCTTAGGTGGGCCCGTCTCTGGAAACACCATATATTTT.

This chain uses TRBV19 with TRBJ2-2, with D uncertain. The CDR3 runs to 12 residues. Germline CDR1 and CDR2: LNHDA and SQIVND (reference sequence). V was trimmed by 0 bases and J by 4 bases, leaving 0 bases between them. The CDR3: CASSIDTGELFF. CDR3 DNA: TGTGCCAGTAGTATAGACACCGGGGAGCTGTTTTTT.

The rearrangement links TRBV18 to TRBJ2-7; 7 bases map to TRBD1. Germline V gives CDR1 KGHSH, CDR2 LQKENI. This CDR3 region has 15 residues. The V and J ends lost 0 bases and 6 bases, in that order; junction bases with no gene match: 8. CDR3 in DNA: TGTGCCAGCTCACCACCTGGACAGGTGAGGGGCGAGCAGTACTTC. Translated: CASSPPGQVRGEQYF. Complete variable domain (other parts from reference TRBV18 and TRBJ2-7): NAGVMQNPRHLVRRRGQEARLRCSPMKGHSHVYWYRQLPEEGLKFMVYLQKENIIDESGMPKERFSAEFPKEGPSILRIQQVVRGDSAAYFCASSPPGQVRGEQYFGPGTRLTVT.

This clone was observed a single time. V is TRBV5-1 and J is TRBJ1-2; D is possibly TRBD1 (6 bases). The CDR3 runs 15 residues. V lost 8 bases and J 3 bases, leaving 20 bases between the germline ends. Germline values: CDR1 SGHRS, CDR2 YFSETQ. This CDR3 is CASGRGTNQDYGYTF. As DNA, the CDR3 is TGCGCCAGTGGCCGAGGGACAAATCAGGACTATGGCTACACCTTC.

J is TRBJ1-4 and V is TRBV5-1, with 7 nucleotides matching TRBD1. CDR3 length: 15 residues. The germline V gene encodes CDR1 SGHRS and CDR2 YFSETQ. Losses at the gene ends were 2 bases for V and 4 bases for J; bases not matched to a gene: 5. The CDR3 reads CASSFLTGRNEKLFF. CDR3 nucleotides: TGCGCCAGCAGCTTTTTGACAGGGCGTAATGAAAAACTGTTTTTT.

This rearrangement joins TRBV28 to TRBJ1-2; D call uncertain. The CDR3 spans 14 residues. The V end lost 2 bases, the J end lost 4 bases, and 11 bases lay between the germline ends. Germline assignment: CDR1 MDHEN and CDR2 SYDVKM. This CDR3 is CASSLVSRSYGYTF. DNA of the CDR3: TGTGCCAGCAGTTTAGTGAGTAGAAGCTATGGCTACACCTTC.

This clone has only a few counts. V gene TRBV5-1 combines with J gene TRBJ1-1; D is possibly TRBD1 (5 bases). Looked up from germline, CDR1 is SGHRS and CDR2 is YFSETQ. V lost 0 bases, J lost 1 base, and 7 bases lay in between. The CDR3 runs 14 residues. The CDR3 loop reads CASSLVQGNTEAFF. In DNA form, the CDR3 reads TGCGCCAGCAGCTTGGTTCAGGGGAACACTGAAGCTTTCTTT.

The chain is built from TRBV9 and TRBJ1-4; no definite D call. Germline V lookup: CDR1 SGDLS, CDR2 YYNGEE. Trimming left V 1 base short and J 5 bases short, with 15 bases between. The CDR3 covers 16 residues. The CDR3 bases are TGTGCCAGCAGCGTAAGCCCGGGCAGGAAGAATGAAAAACTGTTTTTT. As protein: CASSVSPGRKNEKLFF. Together with reference TRBV9 and TRBJ1-4, the CDR3 gives the full variable domain: DSGVTQTPKHLITATGQRVTLRCSPRSGDLSVYWYQQSLDQGLQFLIQYYNGEERAKGNILERFSAQQFPDLHSELNLSSLELGDSALYFCASSVSPGRKNEKLFFGSGTQLSVL.

The chain links TRBV7-8 to TRBJ2-7; D may correspond to TRBD1 or TRBD2 (5 bases each). The V end lost 2 bases, the J end lost 6 bases, and 11 bases lay between the germline ends. The CDR3 covers 13 residues. Germline values: CDR1 SGHVS, CDR2 FQNEAQ. As DNA, the CDR3 is TGTGCCAGCAGCTTAACTGGGGGTTCCGAGCAGTACTTC. Its translation: CASSLTGGSEQYF. Based on the CDR3 plus reference TRBV7-8 and TRBJ2-7, the full variable domain is GAGVSQSPRYKVAKRGQDVALRCDPISGHVSLFWYQQALGQGPEFLTYFQNEAQLDKSGLPSDRFFAERPEGSVSTLKIQRTQQEDSAVYLCASSLTGGSEQYFGPGTRLTVT.

The chain recombines TRBV5-5 with TRBJ1-1, with D hard to call. The germline CDR1 and CDR2 sequences are SGHKS and YYEKEE (reference sequence). The CDR3 is 13 residues long. Between the trimmed V and J ends, which lost 0 bases and 3 bases, there was a span of 6 bases. The DNA for the CDR3 is TGTGCCAGCAGCTTGGCCGGGGACACTGAAGCTTTCTTT. This sequence encodes CASSLAGDTEAFF. The full variable domain, with the rest looked up from reference TRBV5-5 and TRBJ1-1, is DAGVTQSPTHLIKTRGQQVTLRCSPISGHKSVSWYQQVLGQGPQFIFQYYEKEERGRGNFPDRFSARQFPNYSSELNVNALLLGDSALYLCASSLAGDTEAFFGQGTRLTVV.

The J gene is TRBJ1-1, the V gene TRBV5-3; D is unresolved. TRBV5-3 counts as an open reading frame of uncertain function. V shed 0 bases and J shed 1 base, with 4 bases lying between them. The CDR3 is 13 amino acids. CDR3 DNA sequence: TGTGCCAGAAGCTTGGCCCCGAACACTGAAGCTTTCTTT. It translates to CARSLAPNTEAFF.

The count of this clone is one. The rearrangement uses TRBV7-9 and TRBJ1-4; 11 nucleotides match TRBD1. The V segment lost 5 bases and the J segment 5 bases; nucleotides outside the gene matches: 4. CDR1 is SEHNR and CDR2 is FQNEAQ in the germline V gene (reference sequence). The CDR3 consists of 15 residues. CDR3 bases: TGTGCCAGCAGCCCTGGACAGGGGGCGAATGAAAAACTGTTTTTT. Translating gives CASSPGQGANEKLFF.

The V call is TRBV5-1, the J call TRBJ1-4; no clear D. Per the germline V gene, CDR1 is SGHRS and CDR2 is YFSETQ. The CDR3 is 15 amino acids. Trimming took off 0 bases at V and 8 bases at J, with 14 bases between the two ends. The CDR3 loop is CASSLAGSPGEKLFF. The CDR3 DNA sequence: TGCGCCAGCAGCTTGGCCGGGAGTCCCGGAGAAAAACTGTTTTTT.

This chain joins TRBV3-1 (or the pseudogene TRBV3-2) and TRBJ1-6, with D hard to call. In germline, CDR1 is LGHDT, CDR2 YNNKEL (reference sequence). V dropped 4 bases and J dropped 9 bases, with 16 bases sitting between them. The CDR3 length is 15 residues. The CDR3 DNA follows: TGTGCCAGCAGCCGGTCGTCAGGCGGTGCTTCACCCCTCCACTTT. Its translation is CASSRSSGGASPLHF.

This clone was counted once. V and J are TRBV7-9 and TRBJ1-6; D is ambiguous. The CDR3 consists of 15 residues. Germline CDR1 and CDR2: SEHNR and FQNEAQ (reference sequence). V was shortened by 2 bases and J by 7 bases, with 12 bases between the two germline ends. This CDR3 is CASSLSRAENSPLHF. In DNA form, the CDR3 reads TGTGCCAGCAGCTTATCGAGGGCGGAGAATTCACCCCTCCACTTT. Full variable domain (missing parts from reference TRBV7-9 and TRBJ1-6): DTGVSQNPRHKITKRGQNVTFRCDPISEHNRLYWYRQTLGQGPEFLTYFQNEAQLEKSRLLSDRFSAERPKGSFSTLEIQRTEQGDSAMYLCASSLSRAENSPLHFGNGTRLTVT.

The chain combines TRBV5-1 with TRBJ2-7, with D unresolved. The CDR3 is 13 residues long. CDR1 is SGHRS, CDR2 YFSETQ, per germline. The germline V and J ends were trimmed by 2 bases and 2 bases, with 8 bases remaining between them. The CDR3 is CASSLRVPYEQYF. The CDR3 DNA follows: TGCGCCAGCAGCTTAAGGGTCCCCTACGAGCAGTACTTC.